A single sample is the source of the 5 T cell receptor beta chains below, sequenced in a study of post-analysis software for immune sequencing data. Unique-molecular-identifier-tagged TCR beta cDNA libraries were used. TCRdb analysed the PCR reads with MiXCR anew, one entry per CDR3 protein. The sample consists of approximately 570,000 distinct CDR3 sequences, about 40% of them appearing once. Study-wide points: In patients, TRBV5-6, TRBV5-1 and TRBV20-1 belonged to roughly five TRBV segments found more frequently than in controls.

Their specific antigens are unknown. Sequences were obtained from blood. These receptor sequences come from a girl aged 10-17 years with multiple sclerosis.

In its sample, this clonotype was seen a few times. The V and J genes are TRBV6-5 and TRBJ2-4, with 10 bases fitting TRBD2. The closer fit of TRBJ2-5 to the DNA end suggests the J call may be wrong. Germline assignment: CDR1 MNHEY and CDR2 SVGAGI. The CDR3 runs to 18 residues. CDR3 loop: CASSYSFGTSDSRETQYF. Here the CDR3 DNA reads TGTGCCAGCAGTTACTCGTTCGGGACTAGCGATTCTCGAGAGACCCAGTACTTC.

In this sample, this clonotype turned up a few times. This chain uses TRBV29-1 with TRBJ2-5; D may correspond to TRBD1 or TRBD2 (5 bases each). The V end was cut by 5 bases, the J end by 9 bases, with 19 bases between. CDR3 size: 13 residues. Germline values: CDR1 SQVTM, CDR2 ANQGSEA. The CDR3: CSVSGAPIAPQYF. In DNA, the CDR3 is TGCAGCGTTAGTGGGGCCCCGATAGCGCCCCAGTACTTC.

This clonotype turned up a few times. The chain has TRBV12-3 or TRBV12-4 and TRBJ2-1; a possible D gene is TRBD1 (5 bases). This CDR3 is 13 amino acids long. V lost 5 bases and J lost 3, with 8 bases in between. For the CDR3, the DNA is TGTGCCAGCAGTCGCAGGGACTACAATGAGCAGTTCTTC. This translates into CASSRRDYNEQFF.

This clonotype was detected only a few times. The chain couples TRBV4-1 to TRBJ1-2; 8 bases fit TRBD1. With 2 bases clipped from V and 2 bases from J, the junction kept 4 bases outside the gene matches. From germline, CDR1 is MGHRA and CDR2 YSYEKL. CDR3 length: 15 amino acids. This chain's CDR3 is CASSQQRDRNYGYTF. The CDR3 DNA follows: TGCGCCAGCAGCCAACAAAGGGACAGGAACTATGGCTACACCTTC.

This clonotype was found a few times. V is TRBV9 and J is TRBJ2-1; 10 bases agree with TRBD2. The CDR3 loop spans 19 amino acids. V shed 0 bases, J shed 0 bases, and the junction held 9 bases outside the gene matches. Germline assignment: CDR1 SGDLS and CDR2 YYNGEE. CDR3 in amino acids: CASSVGLAGVGSSYNEQFF. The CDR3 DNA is TGTGCCAGCAGCGTAGGCCTAGCGGGAGTCGGATCCTCCTACAATGAGCAGTTCTTC.